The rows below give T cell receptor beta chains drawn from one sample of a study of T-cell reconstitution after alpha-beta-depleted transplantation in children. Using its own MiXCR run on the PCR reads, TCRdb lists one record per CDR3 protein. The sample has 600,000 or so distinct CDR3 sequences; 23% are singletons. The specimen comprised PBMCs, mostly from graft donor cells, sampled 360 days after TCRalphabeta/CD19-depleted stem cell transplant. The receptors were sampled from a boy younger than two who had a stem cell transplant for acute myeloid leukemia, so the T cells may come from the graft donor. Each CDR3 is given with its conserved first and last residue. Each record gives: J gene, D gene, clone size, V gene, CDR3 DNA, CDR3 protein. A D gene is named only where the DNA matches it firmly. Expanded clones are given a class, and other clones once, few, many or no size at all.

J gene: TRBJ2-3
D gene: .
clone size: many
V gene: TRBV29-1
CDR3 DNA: TGCAGCGTTTTCCCTACAGGTTCCTACACAGATACGCAGTATTTT
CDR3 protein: CSVFPTGSYTDTQYF

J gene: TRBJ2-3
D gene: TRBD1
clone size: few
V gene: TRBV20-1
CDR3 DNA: TGCAGTGCCTCCCGGGACAGTTCAAATACGCAGTATTTT
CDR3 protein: CSASRDSSNTQYF

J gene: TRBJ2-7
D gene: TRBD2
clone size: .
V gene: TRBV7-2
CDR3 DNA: TGTGCCAGCAGCCCCAGGACTAGCACGATCTACGAGCAGTACTTC
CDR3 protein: CASSPRTSTIYEQYF

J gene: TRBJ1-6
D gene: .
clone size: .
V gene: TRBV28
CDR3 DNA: TGTGCCAGCAGTTTGATAGGTTCACCCCTCCACTTT
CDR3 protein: CASSLIGSPLHF

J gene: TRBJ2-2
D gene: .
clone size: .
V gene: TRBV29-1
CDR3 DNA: TGCAGCGTTGATAGGTCAGGGTTAGTTACCGGGGAGCTGTTTTTT
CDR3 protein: CSVDRSGLVTGELFF

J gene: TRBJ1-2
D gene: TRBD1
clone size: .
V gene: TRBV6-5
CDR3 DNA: TGTGCCAGCAGTTACCCTCGGGACAGAGACTATGGCTACACCTTC
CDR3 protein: CASSYPRDRDYGYTF

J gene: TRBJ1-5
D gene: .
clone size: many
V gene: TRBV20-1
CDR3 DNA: TGCAGTGCCTCTACCGGGGGCAATCAGCCCCAGCATTTT
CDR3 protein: CSASTGGNQPQHF

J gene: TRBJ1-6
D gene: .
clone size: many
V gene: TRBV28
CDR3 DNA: TGTGCCAGCAGGGGAAGACCGGGTGCCTATTCACCCCTCCACTTT
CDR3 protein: CASRGRPGAYSPLHF

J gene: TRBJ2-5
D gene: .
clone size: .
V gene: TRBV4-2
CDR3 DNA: TGTGCCAGCAGCCCCGGGGGCAGGGGGTTGGAGACCCAGTACTTC
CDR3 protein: CASSPGGRGLETQYF

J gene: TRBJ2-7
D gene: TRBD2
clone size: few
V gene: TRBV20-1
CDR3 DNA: TGCAGTGCTAGAGATCCCAGCGGGGGGGCAAGTCACTACGAGCAGTACTTC
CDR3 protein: CSARDPSGGASHYEQYF

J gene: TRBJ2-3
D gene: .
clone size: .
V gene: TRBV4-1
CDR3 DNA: TGCGCCAGCAGCCATGATGTCGGGGGACCCAGCACAGATACGCAGTATTTT
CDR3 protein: CASSHDVGGPSTDTQYF

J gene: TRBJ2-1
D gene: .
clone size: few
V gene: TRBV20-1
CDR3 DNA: TGCAGTGCGCGTTCGGGTGGCGCTGAAAATGAGCAGTTCTTC
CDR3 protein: CSARSGGAENEQFF

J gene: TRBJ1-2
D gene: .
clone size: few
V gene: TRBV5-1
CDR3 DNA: TGCGCCAGCAGCATCACCCAGGGAGACTATGGCTACACCTTC
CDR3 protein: CASSITQGDYGYTF

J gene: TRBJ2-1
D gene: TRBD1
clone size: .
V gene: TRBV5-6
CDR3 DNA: TGTGCCAGCAGAAAACAGGGGTTTTCCTACAATGAGCAGTTCTTC
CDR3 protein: CASRKQGFSYNEQFF

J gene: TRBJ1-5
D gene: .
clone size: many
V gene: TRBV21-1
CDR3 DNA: TGTGCCAGCAGCACCCGGGACAGGCCCCGACAGCCCCAGCATTTT
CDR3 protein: CASSTRDRPRQPQHF

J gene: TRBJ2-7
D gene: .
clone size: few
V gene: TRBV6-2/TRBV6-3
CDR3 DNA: TGTGCCAGCAGCAAGGGCCCCAGGAACCCCTACGAGCAGTACTTC
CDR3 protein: CASSKGPRNPYEQYF

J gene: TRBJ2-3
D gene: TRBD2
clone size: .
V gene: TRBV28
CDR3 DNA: TGTGCCAGCAGACCAGCAGTTTCTGGGCGGTTGCGGGGGATCGATACGCAGTATTTT
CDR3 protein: CASRPAVSGRLRGIDTQYF

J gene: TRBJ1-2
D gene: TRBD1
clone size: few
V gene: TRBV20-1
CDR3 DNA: TGCAGTGTGAAGGGACAGGCCTATGGCTACACCTTC
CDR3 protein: CSVKGQAYGYTF

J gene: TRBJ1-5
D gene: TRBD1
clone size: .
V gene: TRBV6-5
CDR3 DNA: TGTGCCAGCAGTTCCTCCAGGGGGGGGGTCAATCAGCCCCAGCATTTT
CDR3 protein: CASSSSRGGVNQPQHF

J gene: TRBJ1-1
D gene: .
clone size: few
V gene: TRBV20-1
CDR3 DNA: TGCAGTGCTAGCGAGATCTTCATGAACACTGAAGCTTTCTTT
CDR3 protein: CSASEIFMNTEAFF

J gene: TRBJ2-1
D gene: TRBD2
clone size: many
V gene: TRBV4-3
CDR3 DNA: TGCGCCAGCAGCCAAGGATCCGGGGGGATCTACAATGAGCAGTTCTTC
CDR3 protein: CASSQGSGGIYNEQFF

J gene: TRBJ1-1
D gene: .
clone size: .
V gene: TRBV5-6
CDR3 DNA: TGTGCCAGCAGCTATAACAGAGGTGAAGCTTTCTTT
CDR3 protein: CASSYNRGEAFF

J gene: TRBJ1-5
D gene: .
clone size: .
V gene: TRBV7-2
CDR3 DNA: TGTGCCAGCAGCCAACTAGGGGGGTCCAATCAGCCCCAGCATTTT
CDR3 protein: CASSQLGGSNQPQHF

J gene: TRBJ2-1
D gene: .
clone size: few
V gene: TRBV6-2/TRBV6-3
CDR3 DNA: TGTGCCAGCACCTTCGAGGGCCACTCCTACAATGAGCAGTTCTTC
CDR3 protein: CASTFEGHSYNEQFF

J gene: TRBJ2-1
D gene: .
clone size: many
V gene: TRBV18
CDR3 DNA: TGTGCCAGCTCACCGGCCGGGGGCAATGAGCAGTTCTTC
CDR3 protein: CASSPAGGNEQFF

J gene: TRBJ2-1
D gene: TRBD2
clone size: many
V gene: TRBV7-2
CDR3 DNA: TGTGCCAGCAGTCTCTGGAGCGGGGGGGCGGGTGAGCAGTTCTTC
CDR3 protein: CASSLWSGGAGEQFF

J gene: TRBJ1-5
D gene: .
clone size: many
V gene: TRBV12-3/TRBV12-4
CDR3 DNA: TGTGCCAGCAGCCTCCAGCGCAATAACAGGGATAGCAATCAGCCCCAGCATTTT
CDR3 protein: CASSLQRNNRDSNQPQHF

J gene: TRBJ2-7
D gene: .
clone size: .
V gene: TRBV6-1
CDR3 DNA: TGTGCCAGCAGCCGGGCAGCCCCGAGCTCCTACGAGCAGTACTTC
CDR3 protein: CASSRAAPSSYEQYF

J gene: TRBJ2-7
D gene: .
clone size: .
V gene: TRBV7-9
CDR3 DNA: TGTGCCAGCAGTCAACCTCTGGGCGGCAACTACGAGCAGTACTTC
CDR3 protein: CASSQPLGGNYEQYF

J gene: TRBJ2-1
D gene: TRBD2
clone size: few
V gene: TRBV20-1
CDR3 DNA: TGCAGTGCTTTAGGACTAGCGGGGGGATACAATGAGCAGTTCTTC
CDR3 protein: CSALGLAGGYNEQFF

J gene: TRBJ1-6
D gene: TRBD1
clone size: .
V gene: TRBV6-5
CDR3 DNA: TGTGCCAGCAGCCCGACAGGGGGTAGTTCACCCCTCCACTTT
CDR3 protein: CASSPTGGSSPLHF

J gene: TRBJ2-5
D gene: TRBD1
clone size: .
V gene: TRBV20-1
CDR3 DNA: TGCAGTGCTAGGCGACAGGGAATGTGGGAGACCCAGTACTTC
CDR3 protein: CSARRQGMWETQYF

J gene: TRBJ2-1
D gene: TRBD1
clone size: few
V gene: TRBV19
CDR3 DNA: TGTGCCAGTACCGGGACAGGGGTCGATGAGCAGTTCTTC
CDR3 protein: CASTGTGVDEQFF

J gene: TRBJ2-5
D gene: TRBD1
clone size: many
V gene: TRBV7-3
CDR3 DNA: TGTGCCAGCAGCTACCGACAGGGAGAGACCCAGTACTTC
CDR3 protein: CASSYRQGETQYF

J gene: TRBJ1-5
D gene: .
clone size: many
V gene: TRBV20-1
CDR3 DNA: TGCAGTGCTAGAGCCCGGGATCAGCCCCAGCATTTT
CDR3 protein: CSARARDQPQHF

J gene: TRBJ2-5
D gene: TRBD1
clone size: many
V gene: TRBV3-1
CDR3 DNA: TGTGCCAGCAGCCTAGCCGGCAGGGGGCAAGAGACCCAGTACTTC
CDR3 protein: CASSLAGRGQETQYF

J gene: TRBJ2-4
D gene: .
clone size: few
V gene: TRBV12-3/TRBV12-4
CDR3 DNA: TGTGCCAGCAGTTTTGGGCAGTCCAAAAACATTCAGTACTTC
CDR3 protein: CASSFGQSKNIQYF

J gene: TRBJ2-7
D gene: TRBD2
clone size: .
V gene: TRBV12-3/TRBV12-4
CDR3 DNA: TGTGCCAGCAGCCGTAGCGGGGGGGCCGACGAGCAGTACTTC
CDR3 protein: CASSRSGGADEQYF

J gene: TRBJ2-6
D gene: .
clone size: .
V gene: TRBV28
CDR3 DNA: TGTGCCAGCAGTAGTCATGAGGCTGGGGCCAACGTCCTGACTTTC
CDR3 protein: CASSSHEAGANVLTF

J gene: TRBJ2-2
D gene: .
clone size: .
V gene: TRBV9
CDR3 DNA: TGTGCCAGCAGCGTAGAGGAGGCCACCGGGGAGCTGTTTTTT
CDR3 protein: CASSVEEATGELFF

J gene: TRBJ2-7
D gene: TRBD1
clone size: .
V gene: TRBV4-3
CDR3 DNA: TGCGCCAGCAGCCCCGGGACAGTGATCTCCTACGAGCAGTACTTC
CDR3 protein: CASSPGTVISYEQYF

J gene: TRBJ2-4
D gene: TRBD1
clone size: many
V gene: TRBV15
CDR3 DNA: TGTGCCACCAGCAGAGAGATAGGCCAGGGGGCTGACATTCAGTACTTC
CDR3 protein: CATSREIGQGADIQYF

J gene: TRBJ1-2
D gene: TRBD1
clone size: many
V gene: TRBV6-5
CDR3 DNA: TGTGCCAGCAGTTACGACAGGGATTATGGCTACACCTTC
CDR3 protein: CASSYDRDYGYTF

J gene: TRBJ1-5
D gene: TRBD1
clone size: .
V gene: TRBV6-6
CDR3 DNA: TGTGCCAGCAGTTACGCGTGGGACAGCCAGCATTTT
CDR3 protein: CASSYAWDSQHF

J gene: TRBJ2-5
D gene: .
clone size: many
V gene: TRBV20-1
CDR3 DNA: TGCAGTGCTAGAGGGACGCCCCCACAAGAGACCCAGTACTTC
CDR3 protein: CSARGTPPQETQYF

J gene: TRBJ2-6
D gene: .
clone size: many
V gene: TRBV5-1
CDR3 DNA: TGCGCCAGCAGCTTGATTCCGGTGGGCTCTGGGGCCAACGTCCTGACTTTC
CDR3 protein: CASSLIPVGSGANVLTF

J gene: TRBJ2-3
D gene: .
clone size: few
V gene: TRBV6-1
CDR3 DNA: TGTGCCAGCAGGGGGACGGCAAGCACAGATACGCAGTATTTT
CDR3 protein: CASRGTASTDTQYF

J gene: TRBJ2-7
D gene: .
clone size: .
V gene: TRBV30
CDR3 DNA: TGTGCCTGGGGAGAGACCTCCTACGAGCAGTACTTC
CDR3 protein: CAWGETSYEQYF

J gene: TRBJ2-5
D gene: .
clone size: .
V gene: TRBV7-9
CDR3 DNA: TGTGCCAGCAGCTACATCTTGGCGTACCAAGAGACCCAGTACTTC
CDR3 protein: CASSYILAYQETQYF

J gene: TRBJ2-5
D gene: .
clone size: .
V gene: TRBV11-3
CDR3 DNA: TGTGCCAGCAGCCCACGGGGTTTCAGTCGAAAGACCCAGTACTTC
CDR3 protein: CASSPRGFSRKTQYF

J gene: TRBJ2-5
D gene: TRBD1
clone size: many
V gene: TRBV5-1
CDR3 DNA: TGCGCCAGCAGCTACAGGGGGCAAGAGACCCAGTACTTC
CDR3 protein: CASSYRGQETQYF

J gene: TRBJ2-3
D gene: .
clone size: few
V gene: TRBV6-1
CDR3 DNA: TGTGCCAGCAGTAAGGGGAGACTCGCCGTGGGAGATACGCAGTATTTT
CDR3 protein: CASSKGRLAVGDTQYF

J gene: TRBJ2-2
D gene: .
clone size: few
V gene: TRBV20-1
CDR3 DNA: TGCAGTGCTAGGGAACAGGGAGTTTACACCGGGGAGCTGTTTTTT
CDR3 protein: CSAREQGVYTGELFF

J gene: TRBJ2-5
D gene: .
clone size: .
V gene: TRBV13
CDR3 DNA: TGTGCCAGCAGCTTAAGCCCCCTACAAGAGACCCAGTACTTC
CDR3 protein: CASSLSPLQETQYF